These 23 T cell receptor beta chains were sequenced from one sample in a study of blood T cell repertoires in COVID-19. This table comes from immunoSEQ multiplex PCR, and its TCRdb copy is limited to in-frame clones, with some not included. The data hold 190,000 or so clones, with about 85% observed a single time. Sequencing input: peripheral blood. These receptor sequences come from a woman between 25 and 40 years old with active or convalescent COVID-19.

V gene TRBV10-2 combines with J gene TRBJ1-5, with D unresolved. Trimming took off 0 bases at V and 1 base at J, with 10 bases between the two ends. CDR3 length equals 16 residues. Per germline, CDR1 WSHSY and CDR2 SAAADI. CDR3 DNA sequence: TGCGCCAGCAGTGAGTCCAGAATCCTCAGCAATCAGCCCCAGCATTTT. Protein sequence: CASSESRILSNQPQHF.

The genes are TRBV18 and TRBJ2-3; 9 nucleotides agree with TRBD2. The germline gives CDR1 KGHSH, CDR2 LQKENI. Unmatched junction bases numbered 3, after V lost 4 bases and J lost 1 base. CDR3 size: 15 residues. The CDR3 bases are TGTGCCAGCTCACAGGCTAGCGGGGGCACAGATACGCAGTATTTT. As protein: CASSQASGGTDTQYF.

This clone was recorded only once. Germline and junction disagree at one end, which may indicate a read error. DNA for the CDR3: TGTGCCAGCAGCCGCCGGGACAGGGGGGCCCCCTTC. Its translation is CASSRRDRGAPF. This chain joins TRBV7-8 and TRBJ1-2; TRBD1 aligns across 11 bases. Looked up from germline, CDR1 is SGHVS and CDR2 is FQNEAQ. The CDR3 contains 12 residues. Full variable domain (outside the CDR3, taken from reference TRBV7-8 and TRBJ1-2): GAGVSQSPRYKVAKRGQDVALRCDPISGHVSLFWYQQALGQGPEFLTYFQNEAQLDKSGLPSDRFFAERPEGSVSTLKIQRTQQEDSAVYLCASSRRDRGAPFGSGTRLTVV.

V and J are TRBV6-1 and TRBJ1-1, with 7 bases fitting TRBD1. Germline CDR1 and CDR2: MNHNS and SASEGT. This CDR3 comprises 16 residues. The J segment lost 1 base and the V segment lost 2 bases, leaving 7 bases of the junction unmatched. The CDR3 is CASSELQGVGNTEAFF. The DNA for the CDR3 is TGTGCCAGCAGTGAACTCCAGGGGGTTGGGAACACTGAAGCTTTCTTT.

This chain joins TRBV5-1 and TRBJ2-1; D gene unclear. The CDR3 runs to 15 residues. CDR1 and CDR2 from the germline V gene are SGHRS and YFSETQ. V was shortened by 0 bases and J by 2 bases, with 9 bases between the two germline ends. CDR3 loop: CASSLGVQTYNEQFF. Here the CDR3 DNA reads TGCGCCAGCAGCTTGGGTGTCCAAACCTACAATGAGCAGTTCTTC.

The chain links TRBV9 to TRBJ2-7; tentatively, D is TRBD2 (6 bases). The length of the CDR3 is 16 residues. CDR1 and CDR2 (germline): SGDLS, YYNGEE. Trimming cost V 5 bases and J 6 bases, with 24 bases left between them. CDR3 coding DNA: TGTGCCAGCAGTAAGAATCCCCTAGCGACCGTGGGCGAGCAGTACTTC. Amino acids: CASSKNPLATVGEQYF.

This sequence joins TRBV10-3 and TRBJ1-1; 12 bases match TRBD1. The V gene's germline CDR1 is ENHRY and CDR2 SYGVKD. The CDR3 consists of 14 residues. The V segment lost 9 bases and the J segment 7 bases; nucleotides outside the gene matches: 9. This CDR3 is CAIYEGQGAIEAFF. CDR3 nucleotide sequence: TGTGCCATTTATGAGGGACAGGGGGCGATTGAAGCTTTCTTT.

This chain uses TRBV7-9 with TRBJ2-1; D is uncertain. This CDR3 comprises 14 residues. Trimming took off 7 bases at V and 3 bases at J, with 13 bases between the two ends. The germline gives CDR1 SEHNR, CDR2 FQNEAQ (reference sequence). In DNA, the CDR3 is TGTGCCAGCACCGGTAGTAGTTACTACAATGAGCAGTTCTTC. This sequence encodes CASTGSSYYNEQFF.

CDR3 nucleotides: TGTGCCAGCAGTTCCCTAGCGGGAGGGTCCTACGAGCAGTACTTC. It codes for CASSSLAGGSYEQYF. The V call is TRBV28, the J call TRBJ2-7; 12 positions match TRBD2. V shed 4 bases, J shed 1 base, and the junction held 2 bases outside the gene matches. The CDR3 sequence is 15 residues long. The germline gives CDR1 MDHEN, CDR2 SYDVKM.

This clone has a count of ten or more. The J gene is TRBJ2-3, the V gene TRBV5-6, with D possibly TRBD2 on 5 matching bases. There are 19 residues in the CDR3. From germline, CDR1 is SGHDT and CDR2 YYEEEE. V shed 4 bases and J shed 2 bases, with 26 bases lying between them. Here the CDR3 DNA reads TGTGCCAGCAGCCCTTATTCCGGACGGACTTTTAGGTACACAGATACGCAGTATTTT. Translating it yields CASSPYSGRTFRYTDTQYF.

The chain has TRBV7-2 and TRBJ2-7, with TRBD2 matching over 7 bases. Per germline, CDR1 SGHTA and CDR2 FQGNSA. The J segment lost 3 bases and the V segment lost 2 bases, leaving 7 bases of the junction unmatched. CDR3 size: 15 residues. CDR3 amino acids: CASSLSGEGLYEQYF. CDR3 bases: TGTGCCAGCAGCTTATCTGGGGAGGGCCTCTACGAGCAGTACTTC.

The J gene is TRBJ1-2, the V gene TRBV28, with a possible D match to TRBD1 (5 bases). Germline-derived CDR1 and CDR2 are MDHEN and SYDVKM. Trimming took 6 bases from V and 8 from J, leaving 13 bases between them. The CDR3 runs to 12 residues. In DNA, the CDR3 is TGTGCCAGCAGACACCAGGGCCTGGGCTACACCTTC. Translating it yields CASRHQGLGYTF.

The rearrangement links TRBV6-1 to TRBJ1-1; D unresolved. This CDR3 is built from 13 residues. The germline CDR1 and CDR2 sequences are MNHNS and SASEGT. Trimming pared 2 bases from V and 5 bases from J, leaving 9 bases between. The CDR3 region has the DNA TGTGCCAGCAGTGAACGGGGAGTGACTGAAGCTTTCTTT. It encodes CASSERGVTEAFF.

The chain carries TRBV6-6 and TRBJ1-5, with 10 positions matching TRBD1. With V trimmed by 9 bases and J by 2 bases, 1 base remained unmatched. The CDR3 is 13 amino acids. The germline V gene has CDR1 MNHNY and CDR2 SVGAGI (reference sequence). CDR3 residues: CASGTGGNQPQHF. CDR3 DNA sequence: TGTGCCAGTGGGACAGGGGGCAATCAGCCCCAGCATTTT.

This clone was seen once. V is TRBV4-1 and J is TRBJ2-3, with D possibly matching TRBD1 (6 bases). The V and J ends lost 1 base and 1 base respectively, with 9 bases between them. Germline V gives CDR1 MGHRA, CDR2 YSYEKL. The CDR3 contains 15 residues. CDR3 residues: CASSQGGRGTDTQYF. The CDR3 DNA reads TGCGCCAGCAGCCAAGGGGGGCGCGGCACAGATACGCAGTATTTT.

The chain uses TRBV6-6 and TRBJ2-6; D is perhaps TRBD1 (5 bases). Germline V gene sequence: CDR1 MNHNY, CDR2 SVGAGI (reference sequence). The CDR3 is 16 residues long. The V gene lost 2 bases and the J gene lost 2 bases, with 10 bases spanning the gap. CDR3 DNA sequence: TGTGCCAGCAGTTACCAGGGTATTGCTGGGGCCAACGTCCTGACTTTC. This sequence encodes CASSYQGIAGANVLTF.

This clone was recorded only once. The chain joins TRBV6-5 to TRBJ1-6; 7 nucleotides match TRBD1. With 5 bases clipped from V and 7 bases from J, the junction kept 5 bases outside the gene matches. The V gene's germline CDR1 is MNHEY and CDR2 SVGAGI. This CDR3 is 14 amino acids long. This CDR3 reads CASSTDRPNSPLHF. CDR3 DNA sequence: TGTGCCAGCAGTACGGACAGGCCCAATTCACCCCTCCACTTT.

This clone was picked up one time. V gene TRBV19 combines with J gene TRBJ2-7, with 9 positions matching TRBD1. The CDR3 is 15 residues long. The V and J ends lost 3 bases and 4 bases, in that order; junction bases with no gene match: 7. CDR1 is LNHDA and CDR2 is SQIVND in the germline V gene (reference sequence). Here the CDR3 reads CASSILGTGTYEQYF. CDR3 in DNA: TGTGCCAGTAGTATCTTAGGGACAGGGACTTACGAGCAGTACTTC.

The chain is built from TRBV2 and TRBJ2-3; 7 nucleotides line up with TRBD2. There are 16 residues in the CDR3. Trimming took 8 bases from V and 5 from J; bases not matched to a gene: 16. Germline-derived CDR1 and CDR2 are SNHLY and FYNNEI. CDR3 sequence (DNA): TGTGCCAGCGAAACCCCGGGTAGCGGGCTTGTAGATACGCAGTATTTT. This gives the protein CASETPGSGLVDTQYF.

This clone was picked up one time. The chain recombines TRBV27 with TRBJ1-1; TRBD1 is a possible D gene (6 bases). The CDR3 extends over 14 amino acids. Germline V gene sequence: CDR1 MNHEY, CDR2 SMNVEV (reference sequence). Trimming cost V 3 bases and J 1 base, with 9 bases left between them. Written as DNA, the CDR3 is TGTGCCAGCAGTTTTGACAGGTCGAACACTGAAGCTTTCTTT. It specifies CASSFDRSNTEAFF.

This clone was observed a single time. CDR3 residues: CSVKGQGNQPQHF. CDR3 DNA sequence: TGCAGCGTCAAGGGACAGGGCAATCAGCCCCAGCATTTT. The chain uses TRBV29-1 and TRBJ1-5, with TRBD1 identical over 8 bases. With 6 bases clipped from V and 2 bases from J, the junction kept 3 bases outside the gene matches. Germline CDR1 reads SQVTM; CDR2 reads ANQGSEA. The length of the CDR3 is 13 residues.

This chain uses TRBV6-1 with TRBJ2-7, with TRBD1 matching 9 bases. From germline, CDR1 is MNHNS and CDR2 SASEGT. The CDR3 sequence is 15 residues long. V lost 1 base to trimming and J lost 4 bases; unmatched junction nucleotides: 5. CDR3 nucleotides: TGTGCCAGCAGTGAAGGACAGGGGGGCGTATACGAGCAGTACTTC. This sequence encodes CASSEGQGGVYEQYF.

The V and J genes are TRBV7-6 and TRBJ2-7; TRBD1 agrees at 8 bases. The trim removed 3 bases at V and 2 bases at J, leaving 18 bases unmatched. There are 19 residues in the CDR3. CDR1 SGHVS and CDR2 FNYEAQ come from the germline V gene. CDR3 residues: CASSFLTGTGKGVPYEQYF. Here the CDR3 DNA reads TGTGCCAGCAGCTTCTTAACCGGGACAGGAAAAGGAGTTCCCTACGAGCAGTACTTC.